This TCR beta chain stems from a study of blood T cells in healthy people across ages. Peripheral blood, about 10 milliliters per donor, was collected. This clonotype was counted only a few times. A sample-barcoded 5' primer and a J-beta primer mix were used in a second PCR of about 7 to 12 cycles. Each of the samples gave a minimum of 2.5 million paired-end reads that contained CDR3. One entry per CDR3 protein results from TCRdb running MiXCR on the 5' RACE reads. In the table there are about 680,000 distinct CDR3 sequences, over 45% of which are singletons. This CDR3 spans 14 amino acids. V lost 0 bases, J lost 8 bases, and 16 bases lay in between. Germline assignment: CDR1 DFQATT and CDR2 SNEGSKA (reference sequence).

Sequencing used blood. The chain combines TRBV20-1 with TRBJ1-2; a weak D match, TRBD1 (6 bases). The receptor was isolated from a woman between 55 and 75 years old in good health. For the CDR3, the DNA is TGCAGTGCTAGAGATGCAGGGGAATGGCAAGGCTACACCTTC. Protein: CSARDAGEWQGYTF.